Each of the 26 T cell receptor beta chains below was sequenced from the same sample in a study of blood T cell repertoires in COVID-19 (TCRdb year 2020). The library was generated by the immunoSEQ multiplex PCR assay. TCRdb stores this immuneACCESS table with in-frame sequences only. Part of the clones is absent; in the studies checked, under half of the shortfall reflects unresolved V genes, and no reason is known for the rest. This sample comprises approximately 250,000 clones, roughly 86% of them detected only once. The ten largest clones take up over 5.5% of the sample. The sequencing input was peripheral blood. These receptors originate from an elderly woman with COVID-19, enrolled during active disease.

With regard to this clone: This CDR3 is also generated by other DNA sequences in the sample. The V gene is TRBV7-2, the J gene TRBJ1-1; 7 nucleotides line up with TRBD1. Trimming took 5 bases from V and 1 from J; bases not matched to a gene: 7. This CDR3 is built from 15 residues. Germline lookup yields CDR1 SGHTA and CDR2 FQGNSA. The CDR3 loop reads CASSLTGTANTEAFF. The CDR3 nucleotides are TGTGCCAGCAGCCTCACCGGGACAGCGAACACTGAAGCTTTCTTT.

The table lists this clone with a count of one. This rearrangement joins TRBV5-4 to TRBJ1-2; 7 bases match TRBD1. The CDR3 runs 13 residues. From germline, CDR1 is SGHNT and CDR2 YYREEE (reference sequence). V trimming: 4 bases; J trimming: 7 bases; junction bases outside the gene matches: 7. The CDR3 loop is CASSVDRVTGYTF. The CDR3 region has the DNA TGTGCCAGCAGCGTCGACAGGGTAACTGGCTACACCTTC.

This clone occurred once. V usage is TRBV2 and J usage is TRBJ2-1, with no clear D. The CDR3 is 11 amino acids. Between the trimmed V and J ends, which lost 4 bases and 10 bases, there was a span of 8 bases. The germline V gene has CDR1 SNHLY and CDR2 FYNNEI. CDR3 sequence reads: CASSAIKEQFF. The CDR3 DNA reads TGTGCCAGCAGTGCTATTAAAGAGCAGTTCTTC.

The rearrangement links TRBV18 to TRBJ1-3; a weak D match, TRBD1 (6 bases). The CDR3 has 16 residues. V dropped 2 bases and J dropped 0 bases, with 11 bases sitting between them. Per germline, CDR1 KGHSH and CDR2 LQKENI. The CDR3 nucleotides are TGTGCCAGCTCACCAGGAGGACAGTTCTCTGGAAACACCATATATTTT. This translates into CASSPGGQFSGNTIYF.

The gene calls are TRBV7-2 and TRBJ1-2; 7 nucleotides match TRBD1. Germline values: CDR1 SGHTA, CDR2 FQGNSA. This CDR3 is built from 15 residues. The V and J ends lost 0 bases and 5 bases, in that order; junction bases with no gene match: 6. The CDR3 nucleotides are TGTGCCAGCAGCTTAGCGCCAGGGGGAAGGTATGGCTACACCTTC. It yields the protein CASSLAPGGRYGYTF.

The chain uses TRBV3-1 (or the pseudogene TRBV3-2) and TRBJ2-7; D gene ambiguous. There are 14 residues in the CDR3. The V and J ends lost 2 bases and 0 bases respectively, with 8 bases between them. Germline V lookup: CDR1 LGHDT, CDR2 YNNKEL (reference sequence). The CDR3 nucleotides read TGTGCCAGCAGCCAACTAGGATACTCCTACGAGCAGTACTTC. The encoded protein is CASSQLGYSYEQYF.

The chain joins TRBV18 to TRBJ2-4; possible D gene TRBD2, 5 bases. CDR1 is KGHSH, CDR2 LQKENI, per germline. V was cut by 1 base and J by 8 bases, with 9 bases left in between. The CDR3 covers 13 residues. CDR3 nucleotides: TGTGCCAGCTCACCACGGGGAGCGGACATTCAGTACTTC. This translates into CASSPRGADIQYF.

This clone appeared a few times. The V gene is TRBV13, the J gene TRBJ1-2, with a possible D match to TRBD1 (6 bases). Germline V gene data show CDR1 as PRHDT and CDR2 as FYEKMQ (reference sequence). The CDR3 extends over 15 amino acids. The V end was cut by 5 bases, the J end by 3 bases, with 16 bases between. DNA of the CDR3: TGTGCCAGCAGCAGTTGGGGGGGCGCTGACTATGGCTACACCTTC. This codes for CASSSWGGADYGYTF. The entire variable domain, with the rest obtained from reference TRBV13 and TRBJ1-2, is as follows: AAGVIQSPRHLIKEKRETATLKCYPIPRHDTVYWYQQGPGQDPQFLISFYEKMQSDKGSIPDRFSAQQFSDYHSELNMSSLELGDSALYFCASSSWGGADYGYTFGSGTRLTVV.

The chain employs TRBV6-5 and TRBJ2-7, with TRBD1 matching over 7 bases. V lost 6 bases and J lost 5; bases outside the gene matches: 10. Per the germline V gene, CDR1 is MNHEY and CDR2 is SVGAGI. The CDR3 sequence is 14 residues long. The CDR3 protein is CASRSQGQSDEQYV. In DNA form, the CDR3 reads TGTGCCAGCAGGAGCCAGGGACAGAGCGACGAGCAGTACGTC.

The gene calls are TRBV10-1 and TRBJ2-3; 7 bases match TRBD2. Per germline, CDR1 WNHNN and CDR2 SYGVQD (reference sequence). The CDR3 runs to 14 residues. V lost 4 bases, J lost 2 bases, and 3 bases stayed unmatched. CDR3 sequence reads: CASSVGGFTDTQYF. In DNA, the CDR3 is TGCGCCAGCAGTGTGGGGGGGTTCACAGATACGCAGTATTTT.

The CDR3 here is CASRRSSGANVLTF. CDR3 nucleotides: TGTGCCAGCAGGAGGAGCTCTGGGGCCAACGTCCTGACTTTC. The rearrangement joins TRBV6-5 to TRBJ2-6, with unresolved D. The germline gives CDR1 MNHEY, CDR2 SVGAGI. This CDR3 has 14 residues. Deletions cut 6 bases from V and 0 bases from J, with 6 bases between.

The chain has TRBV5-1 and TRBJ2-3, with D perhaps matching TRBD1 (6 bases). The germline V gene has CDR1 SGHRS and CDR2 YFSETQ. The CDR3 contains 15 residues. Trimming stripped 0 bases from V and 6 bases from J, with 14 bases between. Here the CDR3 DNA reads TGCGCCAGCAGCTTGGACAGGGTCGAGAGGGATACGCAGTATTTT. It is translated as CASSLDRVERDTQYF.

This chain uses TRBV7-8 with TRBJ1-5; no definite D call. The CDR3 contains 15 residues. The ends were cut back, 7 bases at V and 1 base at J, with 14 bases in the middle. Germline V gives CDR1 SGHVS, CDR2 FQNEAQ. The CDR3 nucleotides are TGTGCCAGCACCCCGGGAGAGGGAAGCAATCAGCCCCAGCATTTT. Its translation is CASTPGEGSNQPQHF.

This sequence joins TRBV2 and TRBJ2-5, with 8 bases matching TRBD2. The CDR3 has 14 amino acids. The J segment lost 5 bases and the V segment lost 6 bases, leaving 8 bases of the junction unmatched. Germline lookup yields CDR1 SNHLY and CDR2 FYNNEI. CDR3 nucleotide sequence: TGTGCCAGCAGACACGGGGGGGGTTCGGAGACCCAGTACTTC. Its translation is CASRHGGGSETQYF.

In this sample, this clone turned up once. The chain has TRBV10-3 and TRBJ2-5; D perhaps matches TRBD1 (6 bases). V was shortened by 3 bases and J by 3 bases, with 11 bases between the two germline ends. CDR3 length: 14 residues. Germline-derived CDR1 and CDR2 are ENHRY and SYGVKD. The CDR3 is CAISEVWTEETQYF. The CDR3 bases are TGTGCCATCAGTGAAGTTTGGACAGAAGAGACCCAGTACTTC.

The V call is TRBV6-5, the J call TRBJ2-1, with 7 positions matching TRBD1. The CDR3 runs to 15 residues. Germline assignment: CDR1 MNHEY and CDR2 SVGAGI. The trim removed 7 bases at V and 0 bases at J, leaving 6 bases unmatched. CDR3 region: CASIIGTVSYNEQFF. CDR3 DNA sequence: TGTGCCAGCATTATAGGGACAGTCTCCTACAATGAGCAGTTCTTC.

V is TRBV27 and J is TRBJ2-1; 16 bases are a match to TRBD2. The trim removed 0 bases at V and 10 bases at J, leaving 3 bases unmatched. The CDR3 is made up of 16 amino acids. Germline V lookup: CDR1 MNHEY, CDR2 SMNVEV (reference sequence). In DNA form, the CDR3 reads TGTGCCAGCAGTTTATCCGGGACTAGCGGGGGGGGAGAGCAGTTCTTC. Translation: CASSLSGTSGGGEQFF.

CDR3 nucleotide sequence: TGTGCCAGCAGTTCGCTCGACAGGGGGACTGAAGCTTTCTTT. Translated, it gives CASSSLDRGTEAFF. The chain employs TRBV27 and TRBJ1-1; 9 bases map to TRBD1. J gave up 5 bases and V 4 bases, and 5 bases lay outside the gene matches. The CDR3 length is 14 residues. Germline-derived CDR1 and CDR2 are MNHEY and SMNVEV (reference sequence).

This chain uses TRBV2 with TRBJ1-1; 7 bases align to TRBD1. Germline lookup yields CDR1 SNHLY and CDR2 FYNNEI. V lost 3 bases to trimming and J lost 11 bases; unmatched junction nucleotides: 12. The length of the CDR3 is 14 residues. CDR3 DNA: TGTGCCAGCAGTGAGGCCAGGGGGGCCGGGTTGGCTTTCTTT. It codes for CASSEARGAGLAFF.

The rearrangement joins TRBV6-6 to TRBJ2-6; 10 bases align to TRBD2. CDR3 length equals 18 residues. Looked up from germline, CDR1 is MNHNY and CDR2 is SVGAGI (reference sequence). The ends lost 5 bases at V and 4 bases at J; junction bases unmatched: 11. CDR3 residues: CASSPDLERGGGANVLTF. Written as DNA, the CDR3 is TGTGCCAGCAGTCCTGATCTTGAGCGGGGGGGCGGGGCCAACGTCCTGACTTTC.

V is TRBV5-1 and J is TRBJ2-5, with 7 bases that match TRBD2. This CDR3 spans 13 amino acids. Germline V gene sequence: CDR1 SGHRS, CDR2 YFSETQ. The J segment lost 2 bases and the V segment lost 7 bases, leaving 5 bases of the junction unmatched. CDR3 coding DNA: TGCGCCAGCGGTGTCGGGGGGCAAGAGACCCAGTACTTC. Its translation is CASGVGGQETQYF.

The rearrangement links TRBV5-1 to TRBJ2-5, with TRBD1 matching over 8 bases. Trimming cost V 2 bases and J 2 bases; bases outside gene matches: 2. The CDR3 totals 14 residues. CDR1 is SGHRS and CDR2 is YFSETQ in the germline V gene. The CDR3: CASSFGDRQETQYF. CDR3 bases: TGCGCCAGCAGCTTCGGGGACAGGCAAGAGACCCAGTACTTC. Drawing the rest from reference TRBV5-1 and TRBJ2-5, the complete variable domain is KAGVTQTPRYLIKTRGQQVTLSCSPISGHRSVSWYQQTPGQGLQFLFEYFSETQRNKGNFPGRFSGRQFSNSRSEMNVSTLELGDSALYLCASSFGDRQETQYFGPGTRLLVL.

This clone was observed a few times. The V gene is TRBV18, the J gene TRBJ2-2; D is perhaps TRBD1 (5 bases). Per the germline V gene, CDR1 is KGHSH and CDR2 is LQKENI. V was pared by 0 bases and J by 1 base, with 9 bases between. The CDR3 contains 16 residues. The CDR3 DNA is TGTGCCAGCTCACCACCCACCCAGGGGAACACCGGGGAGCTGTTTTTT. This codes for CASSPPTQGNTGELFF.

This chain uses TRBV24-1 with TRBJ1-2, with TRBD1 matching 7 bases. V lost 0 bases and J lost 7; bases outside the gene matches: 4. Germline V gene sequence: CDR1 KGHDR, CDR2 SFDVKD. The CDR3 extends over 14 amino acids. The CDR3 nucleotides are TGTGCCACCAGTGATTTGGAGGGGGCCGGTGGCTACACCTTC. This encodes CATSDLEGAGGYTF.

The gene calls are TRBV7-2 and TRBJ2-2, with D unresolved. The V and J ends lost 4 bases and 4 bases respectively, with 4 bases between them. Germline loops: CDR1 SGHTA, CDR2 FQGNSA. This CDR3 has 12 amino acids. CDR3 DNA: TGTGCCAGCAGCTCTCGCACCGGGGAGCTGTTTTTT. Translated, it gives CASSSRTGELFF. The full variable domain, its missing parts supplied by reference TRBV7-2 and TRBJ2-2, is GAGVSQSPSNKVTEKGKDVELRCDPISGHTALYWYRQSLGQGLEFLIYFQGNSAPDKSGLPSDRFSAERTGGSVSTLTIQRTQQEDSAVYLCASSSRTGELFFGEGSRLTVL.

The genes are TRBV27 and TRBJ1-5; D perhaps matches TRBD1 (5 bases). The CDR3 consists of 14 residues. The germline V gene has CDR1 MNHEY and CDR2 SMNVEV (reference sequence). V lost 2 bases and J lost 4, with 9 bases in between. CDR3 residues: CASSLVGGNQPQHF. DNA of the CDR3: TGTGCCAGCAGTTTAGTTGGGGGGAATCAGCCCCAGCATTTT.